These 23 T cell receptor beta chains were sequenced from one sample in a study of metastatic and nonmetastatic thyroid tumors. TCRdb re-analyzed the PCR reads using MiXCR. The sample holds about 69,000 clones; approximately 15% are singletons and the top ten take just over 6.5%. All patients reached thyroid surgery having received no treatment beforehand. The specimen was blood. These receptors originate from a male donor with papillary thyroid cancer or a benign thyroid nodule (not recorded which). Some clones in this sample may be carry-over from other donors' samples.

There are a few counts of this clone. A much larger clonotype is one base distant, so this may be a read error. This sequence joins TRBV10-3 and TRBJ2-3; weak D call: TRBD2 (5 bases). The CDR3 spans 15 residues. V was trimmed by 2 bases and J by 2 bases, leaving 11 bases between them. Per germline, CDR1 ENHRY and CDR2 SYGVKD. CDR3 coding DNA: TGTGCCATCAGTGAGAACGGACGGGACACAGATACGCAGTATTTT. It yields the protein CAISENGRDTDTQYF.

This clone was detected ten times or more. This chain links TRBV7-6 with TRBJ1-1, with a tentative D call TRBD1 (5 bases). V shed 5 bases and J shed 1 base, with 23 bases lying between them. Germline V gene lookup returns CDR1 SGHVS and CDR2 FNYEAQ. The CDR3 runs 18 residues. CDR3 region: CASSPTRGTRGWNTEAFF. CDR3 in DNA: TGTGCCAGCAGCCCCACACGCGGGACGCGGGGATGGAACACTGAAGCTTTCTTT.

This clone was seen ten or more times. A much more abundant neighbour one base away suggests this may be a read error. The chain employs TRBV2 and TRBJ1-2, with no clear D. Trimming shortened V by 7 bases and J by 8 bases, and 8 bases separated the two germline ends. The CDR3 has 10 residues. Germline V gene lookup returns CDR1 SNHLY and CDR2 FYNNEI. The CDR3 sequence is CASMWLGYTF. The CDR3 coding sequence is TGTGCCAGCATGTGGTTAGGCTACACCTTC.

This clone has at least ten counts. The chain joins TRBV7-6 to TRBJ2-1; TRBD2 might be the D (6 bases). The germline V gene encodes CDR1 SGHVS and CDR2 FNYEAQ. This CDR3 region has 15 residues. V lost 2 bases, J lost 0 bases, and 8 bases lay in between. Written as DNA, the CDR3 is TGTGCCAGCAGCTTATCCGGGAGCTCCTACAATGAGCAGTTCTTC. This sequence encodes CASSLSGSSYNEQFF. The full variable domain, rest sourced from reference TRBV7-6 and TRBJ2-1, is GAGVSQSPRYKVTKRGQDVALRCDPISGHVSLYWYRQALGQGPEFLTYFNYEAQQDKSGLPNDRFSAERPEGSISTLTIQRTEQRDSAMYRCASSLSGSSYNEQFFGPGTRLTVL.

At least ten counts were recorded for this clone. V is TRBV6-2 or TRBV6-3 and J is TRBJ2-7; TRBD1 aligns across 7 bases. The CDR3 totals 16 residues. V dropped 5 bases and J dropped 2; count of bases not matched to a gene: 12. Germline V gene lookup returns CDR1 MNHEY and CDR2 SVGEGT. The chain's CDR3 is CASSNLGQDNPYEQYF. CDR3 coding DNA: TGTGCCAGCAGTAACCTCGGACAGGATAATCCCTACGAGCAGTACTTC.

Comments on this clone: A much larger clone lies one base from this, so it may be a read error. This same CDR3 is encoded by further DNA sequences in the sample. The CDR3 sequence is CASTPFIGNQPQHF. Here the CDR3 DNA reads TGTGCCAGTACCCCATTTATAGGAAATCAGCCCCAGCATTTT. The chain links TRBV19 to TRBJ1-5; D unresolved. Germline-derived CDR1 and CDR2 are LNHDA and SQIVND (reference sequence). CDR3 length equals 14 residues. The ends were cut back, 7 bases at V and 4 bases at J, with 14 bases in the middle.

Ten or more counts support this clone. The chain recombines TRBV11-2 with TRBJ2-1; 14 nucleotides agree with TRBD2. The V and J ends lost 5 bases and 10 bases, in that order; junction bases with no gene match: 10. Per germline, CDR1 SGHAT and CDR2 FQNNGV. CDR3 length equals 16 residues. For the CDR3, the DNA is TGTGCCAGCAGCCCCGTGGGACTAGCGGGAGTTCGGGAGCAGTTCTTC. It is translated as CASSPVGLAGVREQFF.

This clone was counted between two and nine times. V usage is TRBV6-2 or TRBV6-3 and J usage is TRBJ2-7; 8 nucleotides line up with TRBD2. This CDR3 contains 15 residues. CDR1 and CDR2 (germline): MNHEY, SVGEGT. J gave up 10 bases and V 7 bases, and 18 bases lay outside the gene matches. DNA of the CDR3: TGTGCCAGCACCCAACTGGGACTAGGAGTGGATGATCAGTACTTC. It encodes CASTQLGLGVDDQYF.

This clone was found many times. This sequence joins TRBV2 and TRBJ2-3; 12 bases fit TRBD2. Trimming took 7 bases from V and 2 from J; bases not matched to a gene: 13. Per germline, CDR1 SNHLY and CDR2 FYNNEI. The CDR3 is 18 amino acids. The CDR3 is CASKVAGLAGGITDTQYF. In DNA, the CDR3 is TGTGCCAGCAAGGTCGCGGGCCTAGCGGGAGGGATCACAGATACGCAGTATTTT.

This clone was recorded at least ten times. The genes are TRBV24-1 and TRBJ2-5; D remains ambiguous. CDR1 and CDR2 (germline): KGHDR, SFDVKD. The CDR3 is 12 amino acids. V was pared by 4 bases and J by 2 bases, with 4 bases between. The CDR3 nucleotides read TGTGCCACCAGTGACCCTCAAGAGACCCAGTACTTC. Protein sequence: CATSDPQETQYF.

This clone has ten or more counts. Mismatch with germline at one junction end may stem from a read error. The chain joins TRBV6-6 to TRBJ2-7, with D uncertain. The CDR3 loop spans 16 amino acids. Germline V lookup: CDR1 MNHNY, CDR2 SVGAGI (reference sequence). The CDR3 is CASSYSHWASSYEQYF. The CDR3 nucleotides read TGTGCCAGCAGCTACTCCCACTGGGCATCCTCCTACGAGCAGTACTTC.

The gene calls are TRBV11-2 and TRBJ1-2, with 8 bases lining up with TRBD1. The germline CDR1 and CDR2 sequences are SGHAT and FQNNGV. Trimming took 2 bases from V and 3 from J; bases not matched to a gene: 11. The CDR3 contains 17 residues. Written as DNA, the CDR3 is TGTGCCAGCAGCTTAAGACGTGGAGACAGGGGCGACTATGGCTACACCTTC. Amino acids: CASSLRRGDRGDYGYTF.

This clone was counted ten times or more. The chain combines TRBV19 with TRBJ1-2, with a possible D match to TRBD1 (5 bases). This CDR3 is built from 14 residues. The germline V gene has CDR1 LNHDA and CDR2 SQIVND (reference sequence). Trimming left V 7 bases short and J 4 bases short, with 16 bases between. The CDR3 sequence is CASKQRGEVYGYTF. CDR3 in DNA: TGTGCCAGTAAACAACGGGGGGAAGTCTATGGCTACACCTTC.

This clone occurred a few times. This chain links TRBV6-1 with TRBJ2-2; 7 nucleotides align to TRBD1. Germline CDR1 reads MNHNS; CDR2 reads SASEGT. Germline trimming cut 6 bases from V and 16 bases from J; bases unmatched to any gene: 23. The CDR3 totals 16 residues. This CDR3 is CASSSRDRIYTGERFF. CDR3 nucleotides: TGTGCCAGCAGCTCCAGGGACAGAATATACACCGGGGAGAGGTTTTTT.

The table lists this clone with many counts. The rearrangement links TRBV5-8 to TRBJ1-1; D unclear. This CDR3 has 15 residues. Trimming left V 0 bases short and J 3 bases short, with 12 bases between. Germline CDR1 reads SGHTS; CDR2 reads YDEGEE. CDR3 in DNA: TGTGCCAGCAGCTTGGCGGAAGGAAGATACACTGAAGCTTTCTTT. It translates to CASSLAEGRYTEAFF. Together with reference TRBV5-8 and TRBJ1-1, the CDR3 gives the full variable domain: EAGVTQSPTHLIKTRGQQATLRCSPISGHTSVYWYQQALGLGLQFLLWYDEGEERNRGNFPPRFSGRQFPNYSSELNVNALELEDSALYLCASSLAEGRYTEAFFGQGTRLTVV.

The sample holds many counts of this clone. V gene TRBV2 combines with J gene TRBJ2-4; D is unresolved. Trimming pared 4 bases from V and 0 bases from J, leaving 7 bases between. The germline gives CDR1 SNHLY, CDR2 FYNNEI. This CDR3 is 14 amino acids long. The CDR3 region is CASSGLLAKNIQYF. The DNA for the CDR3 is TGTGCCAGCAGTGGTCTCTTAGCCAAAAACATTCAGTACTTC.

Many counts were recorded for this clone. The V call is TRBV4-1, the J call TRBJ1-5, with D hard to call. The V gene lost 0 bases and the J gene lost 4 bases, with 13 bases spanning the gap. This CDR3 is built from 16 residues. CDR1 MGHRA and CDR2 YSYEKL come from the germline V gene. The CDR3 protein is CASSQEHVKLNQPQHF. CDR3 nucleotides: TGCGCCAGCAGCCAAGAGCACGTTAAGCTAAATCAGCCCCAGCATTTT.

This clone has a count of ten or more. The rearrangement links TRBV20-1 to TRBJ2-1; possibly TRBD2 for D (7 bases). With 3 bases removed from V and 6 bases from J, the gap between germline ends came to 18 bases. The germline gives CDR1 DFQATT, CDR2 SNEGSKA (reference sequence). The CDR3 totals 15 residues. CDR3 loop: CSARSAGLGGNEQFF. DNA of the CDR3: TGCAGTGCTAGGTCTGCTGGACTAGGGGGCAATGAGCAGTTCTTC.

This clone was recorded many times. The CDR3 region has the DNA TGCAGTGCTCGCAGGGGGCCCGGGGAGCTGTTTTTT. As protein: CSARRGPGELFF. The rearrangement joins TRBV20-1 to TRBJ2-2, with 8 bases lining up with TRBD1. Germline CDR1 reads DFQATT; CDR2 reads SNEGSKA (reference sequence). V was clipped by 5 bases and J by 6 bases; unmatched bases: 2. CDR3 length: 12 amino acids.

This clone showed up many times. This CDR3 is also generated by other DNA sequences in the sample. This chain joins TRBV4-3 and TRBJ1-2; D remains ambiguous. V shed 0 bases and J shed 0 bases, with 17 bases lying between them. The CDR3 spans 18 residues. CDR1 LGHNA and CDR2 YSLEER come from the germline V gene. CDR3 nucleotides: TGCGCCAGCAGCCAAGATGCGCGCGGGGAGTTAACTAACTATGGCTACACCTTC. This translates into CASSQDARGELTNYGYTF.

In regard to this clone: This may stem from a read error, because a much larger clone lies one nucleotide away. The CDR3 does not close with the conserved phenylalanine or tryptophan, likely indicating a read error. Because the CDR3's place on the DNA is in doubt, the DNA is left out and the CDR3 is given as listed by TCRdb. J is TRBJ1-6 and V is TRBV9. Germline CDR1 SGDLS, CDR2 YYNGEE. Inclusive of both ends, the CDR3 amounts to 8 amino acids. CDR3 protein: CASSLTSG.

The chain employs TRBV6-2 or TRBV6-3 and TRBJ2-2; 7 bases are a match to TRBD2. The CDR3 has 15 amino acids. After removal of 8 bases from V and 4 bases from J, the junction contained 10 bases not matched to a gene. CDR1 is MNHEY and CDR2 is SVGEGT in the germline V gene. The CDR3 sequence: CASRERGRGTGELFF. DNA of the CDR3: TGTGCCAGCCGAGAGCGGGGTCGGGGCACCGGGGAGCTGTTTTTT.

As to this clone: A much larger clone differs from this one at a single base, so this may be a read error. The chain employs TRBV21-1 and TRBJ2-7; the D call TRBD2 from the table was never checked on the DNA. TRBV21-1 is a pseudogene locus. The CDR3 contains 19 residues. CDR3 sequence: CASDQTEPQTSVYSYEQYF. In DNA form, the CDR3 reads TGTGCCAGCGACCAAACTGAGCCCCAGACTAGCGTTTACTCCTACGAGCAGTACTTC.